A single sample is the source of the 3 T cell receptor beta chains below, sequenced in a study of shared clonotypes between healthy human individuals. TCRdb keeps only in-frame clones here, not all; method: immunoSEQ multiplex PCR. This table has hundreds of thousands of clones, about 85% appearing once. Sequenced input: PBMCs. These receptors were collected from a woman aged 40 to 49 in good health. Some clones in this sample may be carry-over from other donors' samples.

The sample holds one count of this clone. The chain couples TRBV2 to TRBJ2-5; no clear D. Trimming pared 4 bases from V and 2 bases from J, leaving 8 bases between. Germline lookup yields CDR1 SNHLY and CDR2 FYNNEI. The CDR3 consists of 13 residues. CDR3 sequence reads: CASSVGEQETQYF. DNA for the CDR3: TGTGCCAGCAGTGTTGGAGAGCAAGAGACCCAGTACTTC.

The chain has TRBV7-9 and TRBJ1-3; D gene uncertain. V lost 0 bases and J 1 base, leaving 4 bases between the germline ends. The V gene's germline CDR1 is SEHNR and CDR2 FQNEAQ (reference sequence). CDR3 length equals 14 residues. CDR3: CASSLAISGNTIYF. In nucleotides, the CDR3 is TGTGCCAGCAGCTTAGCGATATCTGGAAACACCATATATTTT.

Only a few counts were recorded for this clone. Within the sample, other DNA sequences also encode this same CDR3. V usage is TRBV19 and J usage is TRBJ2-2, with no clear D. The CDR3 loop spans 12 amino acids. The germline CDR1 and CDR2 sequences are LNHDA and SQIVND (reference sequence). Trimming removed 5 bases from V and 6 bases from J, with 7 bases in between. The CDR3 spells CASSLAAGELFF. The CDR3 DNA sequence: TGTGCCAGTAGTCTGGCCGCCGGGGAGCTGTTTTTT.